This passage covers 9 T cell receptor beta chains from one sample sequenced in a study of blood T cell repertoires in COVID-19. Clones were sequenced by immunoSEQ multiplex PCR, and TCRdb holds only the in-frame ones, with some missing. The sample has approximately 150,000 clones, around 87% seen once; the top ten hold roughly two fifths. The specimen sequenced was peripheral blood. Every receptor here comes from a man aged 45 to 65 who had recovered from COVID-19.

The genes are TRBV7-6 and TRBJ2-1, with 10 bases aligning to TRBD2. Trimming at V came to 5 bases and at J to 9 bases, leaving 16 bases not matched to a gene. CDR3 length: 17 residues. The V gene's germline CDR1 is SGHVS and CDR2 FNYEAQ. This chain's CDR3 is CASSRSPQRGGRVEQFF. In nucleotides, the CDR3 is TGTGCCAGCAGCCGCTCGCCCCAGCGGGGGGGCCGAGTTGAGCAGTTCTTC.

V gene TRBV4-2 combines with J gene TRBJ2-3; 12 bases agree with TRBD2. The CDR3 loop spans 16 amino acids. Germline V gene sequence: CDR1 LGHNA, CDR2 YNFKEQ. V lost 4 bases, J lost 3 bases, and 5 bases stayed unmatched. CDR3 in amino acids: CASSPSGGGRTDTQYF. The CDR3 DNA reads as TGTGCCAGCAGCCCTAGCGGGGGGGGACGAACAGATACGCAGTATTTT.

This clone was detected once. The rearrangement joins TRBV29-1 to TRBJ2-7; 7 bases are shared with TRBD1. Germline CDR1 and CDR2: SQVTM and ANQGSEA. The CDR3 runs to 14 residues. V lost 4 bases and J lost 2; bases outside the gene matches: 8. CDR3 region: CSVAPPGTAYEQYF. The CDR3 region has the DNA TGCAGCGTTGCCCCACCCGGGACAGCCTACGAGCAGTACTTC.

The rearrangement links TRBV6-5 to TRBJ2-5, with TRBD1 matching 10 bases. Looked up from germline, CDR1 is MNHEY and CDR2 is SVGAGI. This CDR3 has 14 amino acids. V lost 4 bases and J lost 5; bases outside the gene matches: 4. CDR3 sequence (DNA): TGTGCCAGCAGTTGGGACAGGGGAAGGGAGACCCAGTACTTC. It codes for CASSWDRGRETQYF.

This clone was seen only a few times. The V call is TRBV7-9, the J call TRBJ2-2; 10 nucleotides agree with TRBD1. CDR1 and CDR2 from the germline V gene are SEHNR and FQNEAQ (reference sequence). The CDR3 runs 16 residues. J lost 4 bases, V lost 5 bases, and 7 bases had no gene match. Here the CDR3 DNA reads TGTGCCAGCAGCGGCAGACAGGGGGCCGGCACCGGGGAGCTGTTTTTT. This gives the protein CASSGRQGAGTGELFF.

This clone occurred once. The rearrangement joins TRBV2 to TRBJ1-5; 10 bases are shared with TRBD1. The CDR3 is 15 amino acids. Losses at the gene ends were 6 bases for V and 2 bases for J; bases not matched to a gene: 4. CDR1 and CDR2 from the germline V gene are SNHLY and FYNNEI. Written as DNA, the CDR3 is TGTGCCAGCAGACGACAGGGGGCTCGCAATCAGCCCCAGCATTTT. Protein product: CASRRQGARNQPQHF.

The CDR3 nucleotides are TGTGCCAGCAGCTACTGGAACACTGAAGCTTTCTTT. Translation: CASSYWNTEAFF. This sequence joins TRBV11-2 and TRBJ1-1; D gene uncertain. CDR1 SGHAT and CDR2 FQNNGV come from the germline V gene. The CDR3 extends over 12 amino acids. V gave up 4 bases and J gave up 1 base, with 4 bases separating them. The full variable domain, rest sourced from reference TRBV11-2 and TRBJ1-1, is EAGVAQSPRYKIIEKRQSVAFWCNPISGHATLYWYQQILGQGPKLLIQFQNNGVVDDSQLPKDRFSAERLKGVDSTLKIQPAKLEDSAVYLCASSYWNTEAFFGQGTRLTVV.

V gene TRBV19 combines with J gene TRBJ2-3, with D maybe TRBD2 (7 bases). There are 15 residues in the CDR3. Germline CDR1 LNHDA, CDR2 SQIVND (reference sequence). The germline V and J ends were trimmed by 7 bases and 6 bases, with 20 bases remaining between them. CDR3: CASIPRGGAVDTQYF. The CDR3 bases are TGTGCCAGTATCCCTAGAGGGGGGGCCGTGGATACGCAGTATTTT.

The chain joins TRBV7-9 to TRBJ1-5, with D maybe TRBD1 (5 bases). Germline CDR1 and CDR2: SEHNR and FQNEAQ (reference sequence). With 0 bases removed from V and 1 base from J, the gap between germline ends came to 13 bases. The CDR3 is made up of 17 amino acids. CDR3 DNA: TGTGCCAGCAGCTTAGCGTTCGGGGGTATAAGCAATCAGCCCCAGCATTTT. As protein: CASSLAFGGISNQPQHF.